The TCR beta chain under discussion was sequenced for a study of T cell repertoires in cytomegalovirus infection. Findings and limits, study-wide: The ex vivo response was dominated by HLA-C-restricted CMV-specific TCR beta clonotypes.

CDR3 size: 14 residues. V lost 5 bases, J lost 5 bases, and 12 bases lay in between. Germline values: CDR1 SEHNR, CDR2 FQNEAQ (reference sequence). TCRdb analysed the reads with MiXCR anew, one entry per CDR3 protein. Among about 530,000 distinct CDR3 sequences, around 27% were seen once, and the ten largest hold over 10%. This clonotype showed up just a few times. Its antigen is as yet unknown. The sequence derives from a human donor in good health (CMV status not recorded). Some clones in this sample may be carry-over from other donors' samples. This chain joins TRBV7-9 and TRBJ2-2; no clear D gene. Sequences were obtained from PBMCs. For the CDR3, the DNA is TGTGCCAGCAGCCAGCTCCTCCCGACCGGGGAGCTGTTTTTT. It yields the protein CASSQLLPTGELFF.